One sample yielded the 30 T cell receptor beta chains listed below, sequenced in a study of cytomegalovirus exposure and HLA in healthy donors. A multiplex PCR was run with 60 Vbeta primers and 13 Jbeta primers. Measured with immunoSEQ multiplex PCR; TCRdb has only the in-frame clones, and not every one. The repertoire holds about 110,000 clones, with roughly 70% as singletons. The specimen was PBMCs. Receptors were obtained from a man between 35 and 55 years old in good health and CMV-seropositive.

CDR3: CAWRAAGQPASNQPQHF. The CDR3, as DNA: TGTGCCTGGAGGGCCGCGGGCCAGCCGGCAAGCAATCAGCCCCAGCATTTT. The chain carries TRBV30 and TRBJ1-5; D uncertain. This CDR3 has 17 amino acids. Germline CDR1 is GTSNPN and CDR2 is SVGIG (reference sequence). V was trimmed by 3 bases and J by 1 base, leaving 19 bases between them.

The chain links TRBV29-1 to TRBJ2-1; a weak D match, TRBD1 (6 bases). Deletions cut 4 bases from V and 3 bases from J, with 13 bases between. This CDR3 region has 14 residues. Per the germline V gene, CDR1 is SQVTM and CDR2 is ANQGSEA. Written as DNA, the CDR3 is TGCAGCGTTGTTCTGGGACAACTCTACAATGAGCAGTTCTTC. Protein sequence: CSVVLGQLYNEQFF.

J is TRBJ2-5 and V is TRBV18, with TRBD1 as a possible D gene (6 bases). Between the trimmed V and J ends, which lost 3 bases and 1 base, there was a span of 12 bases. The CDR3 is 15 residues long. The germline CDR1 and CDR2 sequences are KGHSH and LQKENI. The CDR3 DNA reads as TGTGCCAGCTCACCCACTGGACAGATCCAAGAGACCCAGTACTTC. It is translated as CASSPTGQIQETQYF.

The sample holds one count of this clone. The CDR3 nucleotides read TGTGCCAGCAGCCCGACTAGCGTCTCCTACGAGCAGTACTTC. Its protein is CASSPTSVSYEQYF. V and J are TRBV7-2 and TRBJ2-7; TRBD2 matches 8 bases. Trimming took 5 bases from V and 0 from J; bases not matched to a gene: 3. This CDR3 is built from 14 residues. CDR1 is SGHTA and CDR2 is FQGNSA in the germline V gene.

In DNA form, the CDR3 reads TGTGCCAGCAGCTTATTTGCCTCGGACAGAAACACTGAAGCTTTCTTT. It is translated as CASSLFASDRNTEAFF. The chain employs TRBV7-9 and TRBJ1-1; D might be TRBD1 (6 bases). The length of the CDR3 is 16 residues. CDR1 is SEHNR and CDR2 is FQNEAQ in the germline V gene (reference sequence). Trimming stripped 2 bases from V and 2 bases from J, with 15 bases between. Looking up the rest from reference TRBV7-9 and TRBJ1-1 gives the full variable domain: DTGVSQNPRHKITKRGQNVTFRCDPISEHNRLYWYRQTLGQGPEFLTYFQNEAQLEKSRLLSDRFSAERPKGSFSTLEIQRTEQGDSAMYLCASSLFASDRNTEAFFGQGTRLTVV.

The CDR3 here is CASSLDVGWGNGYTF. The DNA for the CDR3 is TGTGCCAGCAGCTTAGATGTGGGCTGGGGCAATGGCTACACCTTC. The gene calls are TRBV11-2 and TRBJ1-2, with TRBD1 as a possible D gene (5 bases). Germline CDR1 and CDR2: SGHAT and FQNNGV. The CDR3 covers 15 residues. The germline V and J ends were trimmed by 0 bases and 6 bases, with 14 bases remaining between them.

This clone was found a few times. One junction end disagrees with the germline gene, perhaps due to a read error. J is TRBJ1-4 and V is TRBV19; D possibly corresponds to TRBD1 (5 bases). The germline gives CDR1 LNHDA, CDR2 SQIVND (reference sequence). The length of the CDR3 is 11 residues. This CDR3 reads CASSSPQGQLF. In DNA, the CDR3 is TGTGCCAGTAGTTCTCCCCAGGGCCAACTCTTT.

The chain carries TRBV5-8 and TRBJ1-5; no reliable D call. The CDR3 extends over 14 amino acids. The germline CDR1 and CDR2 sequences are SGHTS and YDEGEE. Trimming shortened V by 1 base and J by 0 bases, and 5 bases separated the two germline ends. CDR3 loop: CASSLISSNQPQHF. The CDR3 DNA follows: TGTGCCAGCAGCTTGATCAGTAGCAATCAGCCCCAGCATTTT.

This sequence joins TRBV9 and TRBJ1-5; 7 positions agree with TRBD1. The length of the CDR3 is 14 residues. Trimming cost V 0 bases and J 5 bases; bases outside gene matches: 2. Germline CDR1 reads SGDLS; CDR2 reads YYNGEE. Written as DNA, the CDR3 is TGTGCCAGCAGCGTAGGGGACAGTCATCAGCCCCAGCATTTT. It is translated as CASSVGDSHQPQHF.

This chain links TRBV15 with TRBJ1-2, with D hard to call. Trimming cost V 0 bases and J 4 bases, with 12 bases left between them. CDR3 size: 15 residues. The germline gives CDR1 LNHNV, CDR2 YYDKDF (reference sequence). CDR3 in DNA: TGTGCCACCAGCAGAGATAAGCCAGGCTTCTATGGCTACACCTTC. This sequence encodes CATSRDKPGFYGYTF. Filled out from reference TRBV15 and TRBJ1-2, the complete variable domain reads DAMVIQNPRYQVTQFGKPVTLSCSQTLNHNVMYWYQQKSSQAPKLLFHYYDKDFNNEADTPDNFQSRRPNTSFCFLDIRSPGLGDTAMYLCATSRDKPGFYGYTFGSGTRLTVV.

CDR3 nucleotides: TGCAGCGCCATCCGACAGCAGAACACTGAAGCTTTCTTT. It translates to CSAIRQQNTEAFF. V usage is TRBV29-1 and J usage is TRBJ1-1; possibly TRBD1 for D (5 bases). There are 13 residues in the CDR3. Germline lookup yields CDR1 SQVTM and CDR2 ANQGSEA. The V end lost 7 bases, the J end lost 1 base, and 13 bases lay between the germline ends.

The V gene is TRBV10-3, the J gene TRBJ1-1; TRBD1 might be the D (5 bases). Trimming pared 3 bases from V and 9 bases from J, leaving 11 bases between. Germline values: CDR1 ENHRY, CDR2 SYGVKD. The CDR3 covers 12 residues. CDR3 loop: CAISDPGVKAFF. CDR3 in DNA: TGTGCCATCAGTGACCCGGGGGTTAAAGCTTTCTTT.

The chain is built from TRBV7-3 and TRBJ2-2; 8 bases agree with TRBD1. Germline lookup yields CDR1 SGHTA and CDR2 FQGTGA. The J segment lost 4 bases and the V segment lost 5 bases, leaving 6 bases of the junction unmatched. This CDR3 contains 15 residues. The CDR3 here is CASSIQGASTGELFF. The CDR3 coding sequence is TGTGCCAGCAGCATCCAGGGGGCTAGCACCGGGGAGCTGTTTTTT.

The CDR3 loop reads CASSFNGAKDRFF. The CDR3 DNA follows: TGCGCCAGCAGCTTTAATGGGGCGAAGGACCGCTTCTTT. The V gene is TRBV5-1, the J gene TRBJ1-1; D may be TRBD1 (5 bases). The CDR3 has 13 amino acids. The V gene lost 2 bases and the J gene lost 14 bases, with 19 bases spanning the gap. Per the germline V gene, CDR1 is SGHRS and CDR2 is YFSETQ.

This clone was recorded once. The chain couples TRBV18 to TRBJ1-5; D is possibly TRBD1 (5 bases). This CDR3 region has 12 residues. Germline V gene lookup returns CDR1 KGHSH and CDR2 LQKENI. The V gene lost 4 bases and the J gene lost 7 bases, with 8 bases spanning the gap. DNA of the CDR3: TGTGCCAGCTCACAGGGGCAGCAGCCCCAGCATTTT. Translating it yields CASSQGQQPQHF.

V usage is TRBV6-1 and J usage is TRBJ2-7, with D possibly matching TRBD1 (6 bases). CDR1 is MNHNS and CDR2 is SASEGT in the germline V gene. Between the trimmed V and J ends, which lost 2 bases and 0 bases, there was a span of 14 bases. CDR3 length: 16 amino acids. CDR3 DNA sequence: TGTGCCAGCAGTGAACAAGGGGGATTAAGCTCCTACGAGCAGTACTTC. Translating gives CASSEQGGLSSYEQYF.

This clone has a handful of counts. The chain is built from TRBV7-9 and TRBJ2-5; the D gene is possibly TRBD2 (6 bases). Looked up from germline, CDR1 is SEHNR and CDR2 is FQNEAQ (reference sequence). CDR3 length: 12 residues. Trimming removed 7 bases from V and 3 bases from J, with 9 bases in between. The CDR3: CASTGGEETQYF. CDR3 nucleotide sequence: TGTGCCAGCACCGGCGGGGAAGAGACCCAGTACTTC.

V usage is TRBV27 and J usage is TRBJ2-7; 7 bases align to TRBD2. J gave up 2 bases and V 8 bases, and 9 bases lay outside the gene matches. Germline-derived CDR1 and CDR2 are MNHEY and SMNVEV (reference sequence). CDR3 size: 14 residues. Here the CDR3 DNA reads TGTGCCAGCTCCTTCCTTGGGGGGGCCTACGAGCAGTACTTC. Translated: CASSFLGGAYEQYF.

The J gene is TRBJ2-2, the V gene TRBV4-3, with 9 bases fitting TRBD1. Unmatched junction bases numbered 4, after V lost 2 bases and J lost 6 bases. Germline V lookup: CDR1 LGHNA, CDR2 YSLEER. The CDR3 loop spans 15 amino acids. The CDR3: CASSQQRTGAGELFF. In DNA, the CDR3 is TGCGCCAGCAGCCAACAACGGACAGGGGCCGGGGAGCTGTTTTTT.

This clone was seen more than once but under ten times. V usage is TRBV18 and J usage is TRBJ1-4; D gene uncertain. Looked up from germline, CDR1 is KGHSH and CDR2 is LQKENI. V dropped 4 bases and J dropped 10 bases, with 16 bases sitting between them. The CDR3 sequence is 14 residues long. This CDR3 reads CASSLPVKSGKLFF. The CDR3 nucleotides read TGTGCCAGCTCACTCCCCGTAAAGTCGGGAAAACTGTTTTTT.

This clone was recorded a few times. The genes are TRBV6-5 and TRBJ2-7; a weak D match, TRBD1 (6 bases). The CDR3 has 14 amino acids. Trimming stripped 3 bases from V and 5 bases from J, with 14 bases between. The germline gives CDR1 MNHEY, CDR2 SVGAGI. CDR3 in DNA: TGTGCCAGCAGTTATGGGGGCCCTCTTGACGAGCAGTACGTC. Translation: CASSYGGPLDEQYV.

The V and J genes are TRBV9 and TRBJ2-2; TRBD1 matches 9 bases. The CDR3 is 16 amino acids. Trimming at V came to 0 bases and at J to 4 bases, leaving 4 bases not matched to a gene. Per the germline V gene, CDR1 is SGDLS and CDR2 is YYNGEE. DNA of the CDR3: TGTGCCAGCAGCGTAGCGGGACAGGGAATCACCGGGGAGCTGTTTTTT. This encodes CASSVAGQGITGELFF.

The CDR3 nucleotides read TGTGCCACCGCGGGGGGGAGCTCTGGGGCCAACGTCCTGACTTTC. Protein: CATAGGSSGANVLTF. The V gene is TRBV10-3, the J gene TRBJ2-6, with TRBD2 identical over 9 bases. The germline CDR1 and CDR2 sequences are ENHRY and SYGVKD. There are 15 residues in the CDR3. V gave up 10 bases and J gave up 0 bases; unmatched junction bases: 4.

V usage is TRBV7-3 and J usage is TRBJ2-3, with 9 positions matching TRBD2. Germline CDR1 and CDR2: SGHTA and FQGTGA. After removal of 9 bases from V and 3 bases from J, the junction contained 7 bases not matched to a gene. The CDR3 runs 14 residues. The CDR3: CASSRAGGTDTQYF. The DNA of the CDR3 is TGTGCCAGTAGCAGAGCGGGAGGAACAGATACGCAGTATTTT.

This clone was detected once. The gene calls are TRBV14 and TRBJ1-2; no clear D. Germline CDR1 is SGHDN and CDR2 is FVKESK. V lost 1 base and J lost 7, with 7 bases in between. There are 12 residues in the CDR3. Here the CDR3 DNA reads TGTGCCAGCAGCCAAGCGGAGGGTGGCTACACCTTC. Its translation: CASSQAEGGYTF.

This clone was recorded a few times. The chain combines TRBV4-3 with TRBJ1-2; the match to TRBD1 covers 7 bases. The CDR3 runs 15 residues. From germline, CDR1 is LGHNA and CDR2 YSLEER. V dropped 3 bases and J dropped 3; count of bases not matched to a gene: 7. The CDR3 coding sequence is TGCGCCAGCAGCCACAACCGGGACAGTGACTATGGCTACACCTTC. It specifies CASSHNRDSDYGYTF.

The V gene is TRBV21-1, the J gene TRBJ1-1. TRBV21-1 is flagged as a pseudogene. The CDR3 has 15 residues. The CDR3 region has the DNA TGTGCCACCAAAAGGGGTCTTAGGGAGGACACTGAAGCTTTCTTT. Translating gives CATKRGLREDTEAFF.

This clone was counted between two and nine times. The gene calls are TRBV7-9 and TRBJ2-6; 9 positions agree with TRBD1. Germline values: CDR1 SEHNR, CDR2 FQNEAQ (reference sequence). The CDR3 spans 19 residues. The J segment lost 1 base and the V segment lost 5 bases, leaving 12 bases of the junction unmatched. The DNA of the CDR3 is TGTGCCAGCAGCAAAGGGGGACAGGGTCTTAGGTCTGGGGCCAACGTCCTGACTTTC. Translation gives CASSKGGQGLRSGANVLTF.

This clone showed up just once. This chain links TRBV5-4 with TRBJ2-3; the match to TRBD1 covers 7 bases. V lost 4 bases to trimming and J lost 1 base; unmatched junction nucleotides: 6. Germline assignment: CDR1 SGHNT and CDR2 YYREEE (reference sequence). The CDR3 is 15 amino acids. The chain's CDR3 is CASSLPTGGTDTQYF. The CDR3 DNA follows: TGTGCCAGCAGCCTTCCTACAGGGGGCACAGATACGCAGTATTTT.

This chain joins TRBV11-1 and TRBJ2-1; 7 bases are a match to TRBD2. This CDR3 has 16 amino acids. V gave up 4 bases and J gave up 0 bases; unmatched junction bases: 6. Germline V gene data show CDR1 as SGHAT and CDR2 as FQDESV (reference sequence). The CDR3 DNA reads TGTGCCAGCAGCTCCTCCGTAGCGGGCTCCTACAATGAGCAGTTCTTC. Its protein product is CASSSSVAGSYNEQFF.